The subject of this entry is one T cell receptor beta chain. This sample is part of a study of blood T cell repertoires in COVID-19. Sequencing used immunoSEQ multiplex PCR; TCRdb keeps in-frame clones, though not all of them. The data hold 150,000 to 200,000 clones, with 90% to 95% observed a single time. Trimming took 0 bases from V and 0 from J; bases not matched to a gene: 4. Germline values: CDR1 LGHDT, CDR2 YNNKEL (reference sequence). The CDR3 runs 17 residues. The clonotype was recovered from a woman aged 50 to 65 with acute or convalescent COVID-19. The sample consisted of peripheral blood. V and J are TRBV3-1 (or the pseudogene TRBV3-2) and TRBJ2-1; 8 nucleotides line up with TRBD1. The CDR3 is CASSQERGTGSYNEQFF. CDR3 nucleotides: TGTGCCAGCAGCCAAGAAAGGGGGACAGGCTCCTACAATGAGCAGTTCTTC.